What follows are 29 T cell receptor beta chains derived from one specimen sequenced in a study of T cells in Graves' hyperthyroidism and ophthalmopathy. TCR beta CDR3 sequences were amplified from RNA transcripts. The HTBI primer set was used in a first-round RT-PCR of the TCR CDR3. TCRdb called the multiplex PCR reads again in MiXCR, with one record for every CDR3 protein. The data contain around 720,000 distinct CDR3 sequences, over 35% of them singletons. The sample consisted of blood. The receptors were gathered from a woman in her thirties or forties with Graves' hyperthyroidism.

There are a few counts of this clonotype. The CDR3 does not close with the conserved phenylalanine or tryptophan, likely indicating a read error. The gene calls are TRBV25-1 and TRBJ1-1; TRBD1 matches at 10 bases. CDR3 size: 16 residues. Germline values: CDR1 MGHDK, CDR2 SYGVNS. V dropped 7 bases and J dropped 0; count of bases not matched to a gene: 8. In DNA form, the CDR3 reads TGTGCCAGCAATTGGAGGACAGGGGGACTGAACACTGAAGCTTTCCTT. Encoded protein: CASNWRTGGLNTEAFL.

CDR3 loop: CASSLIRTATNEKLFF. CDR3 DNA: TGTGCCAGCAGCTTGATAAGGACAGCAACTAATGAAAAACTGTTTTTT. The chain carries TRBV7-9 and TRBJ1-4; tentative D call: TRBD1 (6 bases). Germline V gene data show CDR1 as SEHNR and CDR2 as FQNEAQ (reference sequence). The CDR3 runs to 16 residues. Trimming took off 3 bases at V and 0 bases at J, with 11 bases between the two ends.

This clonotype appeared many times. A read error may produce the germline difference seen at one junction end. This chain uses TRBV10-3 with TRBJ2-6; weak D call: TRBD1 (5 bases). There are 15 residues in the CDR3. From germline, CDR1 is ENHRY and CDR2 SYGVKD. In DNA, the CDR3 is TGTGCCAGCAGTTACCTCAGGGCCGGGGCCAACGTCCTGACTTTC. As protein: CASSYLRAGANVLTF.

The rearrangement uses TRBV19 and TRBJ2-5; 8 positions agree with TRBD2. The CDR3 loop spans 15 amino acids. Trimming cost V 3 bases and J 4 bases; bases outside gene matches: 7. Germline assignment: CDR1 LNHDA and CDR2 SQIVND (reference sequence). CDR3 in amino acids: CASSMESGGVETQYF. Written as DNA, the CDR3 is TGTGCCAGTAGTATGGAATCGGGAGGGGTAGAGACCCAGTACTTC.

This clonotype was recorded many times. The rearrangement joins TRBV15 to TRBJ1-2; no firm D call. The CDR3 covers 13 residues. The germline gives CDR1 LNHNV, CDR2 YYDKDF (reference sequence). V gave up 0 bases and J gave up 8 bases, with 10 bases separating them. CDR3 in amino acids: CATSRDHMGGYTF. The CDR3 DNA reads TGTGCCACCAGCAGAGACCATATGGGGGGCTACACCTTC.

The chain carries TRBV19 and TRBJ1-1; D remains ambiguous. The ends were cut back, 5 bases at V and 7 bases at J, with 14 bases in the middle. Per germline, CDR1 LNHDA and CDR2 SQIVND (reference sequence). This CDR3 contains 13 residues. In nucleotides, the CDR3 is TGTGCCAGTAGTCCCCTCCCCGGATTTGAAGCTTTCTTT. The encoded protein is CASSPLPGFEAFF. The full variable domain, its missing parts supplied by reference TRBV19 and TRBJ1-1, is DGGITQSPKYLFRKEGQNVTLSCEQNLNHDAMYWYRQDPGQGLRLIYYSQIVNDFQKGDIAEGYSVSREKKESFPLTVTSAQKNPTAFYLCASSPLPGFEAFFGQGTRLTVV.

The chain recombines TRBV7-2 with TRBJ2-2; maybe TRBD2 (6 bases). Trimming removed 5 bases at V and 1 base at J, with 17 bases between. This CDR3 contains 17 residues. Germline V gives CDR1 SGHTA, CDR2 FQGNSA. The CDR3, as DNA: TGTGCCAGCAGCACCCCTCCCGGGGGTTTGAACACCGGGGAGCTGTTTTTT. Its protein product is CASSTPPGGLNTGELFF.

There are many counts of this clonotype. J is TRBJ1-5 and V is TRBV10-2, with D uncertain. The CDR3 runs 15 residues. CDR1 is WSHSY, CDR2 SAAADI, per germline. With 5 bases removed from V and 3 bases from J, the gap between germline ends came to 14 bases. The CDR3 sequence is CASSRGLVDNQPQHF. The CDR3 DNA reads TGCGCCAGCAGTCGAGGGCTTGTTGACAATCAGCCCCAGCATTTT.

V and J are TRBV5-1 and TRBJ2-7, with 7 bases lining up with TRBD2. The germline V gene has CDR1 SGHRS and CDR2 YFSETQ. V shed 4 bases and J 5 bases; nucleotides not matched to a gene: 15. The CDR3 sequence is 16 residues long. The CDR3 protein is CASSEAAGLPDDEQYF. CDR3 DNA sequence: TGCGCCAGCAGCGAAGCAGCGGGACTACCCGACGACGAGCAGTACTTC.

Points on this clonotype: One end of the junction varies from germline; a read error may be responsible. The rearrangement joins TRBV6-5 to TRBJ1-1; maybe TRBD1 (5 bases). CDR1 and CDR2 (germline): MNHEY, SVGAGI. CDR3 length: 15 residues. The CDR3 DNA follows: TGTGTCAGCAGCGACCGGGACCTAAAGAACACTGAAGCTTTCTTT. This translates into CVSSDRDLKNTEAFF.

This clonotype was detected many times. V gene TRBV5-4 combines with J gene TRBJ1-1, with D unresolved. This CDR3 has 12 residues. Germline V lookup: CDR1 SGHNT, CDR2 YYREEE (reference sequence). V was clipped by 5 bases and J by 7 bases, with 12 bases between them. CDR3 sequence reads: CASSSGSGEAFF. CDR3 DNA: TGTGCCAGCAGTTCAGGATCGGGTGAAGCTTTCTTT. The full variable domain, in which reference TRBV5-4 and TRBJ1-1 provide the parts outside the CDR3, is ETGVTQSPTHLIKTRGQQVTLRCSSQSGHNTVSWYQQALGQGPQFIFQYYREEENGRGNFPPRFSGLQFPNYSSELNVNALELDDSALYLCASSSGSGEAFFGQGTRLTVV.

The table lists this clonotype with a few counts. The chain combines TRBV4-3 with TRBJ1-5; D ambiguous. CDR1 and CDR2 from the germline V gene are LGHNA and YSLEER. V lost 0 bases and J 2 bases, leaving 11 bases between the germline ends. This CDR3 is built from 16 residues. CDR3 protein: CASSQEAQRGNQPQHF. CDR3 nucleotide sequence: TGCGCCAGCAGCCAAGAGGCGCAGAGGGGCAATCAGCCCCAGCATTTT.

This clonotype has just a few counts. The chain is built from TRBV10-3 and TRBJ2-7, with a tentative D call TRBD2 (5 bases). V dropped 0 bases and J dropped 7 bases, with 7 bases sitting between them. Germline-derived CDR1 and CDR2 are ENHRY and SYGVKD. This CDR3 comprises 12 residues. CDR3 loop: CAISESREEQYF. The CDR3 bases are TGTGCCATCAGTGAGTCGAGGGAGGAGCAGTACTTC.

This clonotype was seen at least ten times. The chain has TRBV5-1 and TRBJ1-1, with D possibly TRBD1 on 6 matching bases. The V and J ends lost 4 bases and 0 bases respectively, with 10 bases between them. The CDR3 is made up of 14 amino acids. Germline V gene data show CDR1 as SGHRS and CDR2 as YFSETQ. The CDR3 region has the DNA TGCGCCAGCAGCAGAGGGGGGCTGAACACTGAAGCTTTCTTT. This gives the protein CASSRGGLNTEAFF.

Details on this clonotype: Just one base apart from a much larger clone, this may be a read error. The genes are TRBV29-1 and TRBJ1-1; a possible D gene is TRBD1 (5 bases). Germline CDR1 SQVTM, CDR2 ANQGSEA. The CDR3 loop spans 13 amino acids. The CDR3 loop reads CSVRVSGNTEASF. CDR3 DNA sequence: TGCAGCGTCAGGGTTAGCGGGAACACTGAAGCTTCCTTT.

This clonotype was recorded many times. The chain is built from TRBV12-3 or TRBV12-4 and TRBJ1-2, with TRBD1 matching over 7 bases. This CDR3 contains 15 residues. With V trimmed by 5 bases and J by 3 bases, 9 bases remained unmatched. CDR3 DNA: TGTGCCAGCAGTACCTTGACAGGGTCTGACTATGGCTACACCTTC. This gives the protein CASSTLTGSDYGYTF.

This clonotype was detected ten times or more. CDR3 coding DNA: TGTGCCAGCAGCCCGATCGATTCACGGAGTAATTCACCCCTCCACTTT. This gives the protein CASSPIDSRSNSPLHF. The chain couples TRBV7-8 to TRBJ1-6; no clear D gene. V was clipped by 5 bases and J by 6 bases, with 17 bases between them. The CDR3 has 16 amino acids. Per the germline V gene, CDR1 is SGHVS and CDR2 is FQNEAQ.

The table lists this clonotype with a few counts. The chain uses TRBV19 and TRBJ2-7; D might be TRBD1 or TRBD2, each matching 5 bases. The V gene's germline CDR1 is LNHDA and CDR2 SQIVND (reference sequence). CDR3 size: 14 residues. The germline V and J ends were trimmed by 5 bases and 3 bases, with 14 bases remaining between them. The CDR3 spells CASSSRGNFYEQYF. CDR3 sequence (DNA): TGTGCCAGTAGTTCCCGGGGCAATTTCTACGAGCAGTACTTC.

The rearrangement links TRBV29-1 to TRBJ2-7, with 12 positions matching TRBD1. The CDR3 runs 14 residues. Germline CDR1 reads SQVTM; CDR2 reads ANQGSEA. V was pared by 7 bases and J by 5 bases, with 9 bases of the junction left unmatched. In DNA form, the CDR3 reads TGCAGCGACCGGGACAGGGGGCGCCGCGACGAGCAGTACTTC. This encodes CSDRDRGRRDEQYF.

This clonotype appeared once. The CDR3 bases are TGCAGTGCTAGAGTTATACTACCGGGACAGGGGCGTTTATCTGAAGCTTTCTTT. Protein product: CSARVILPGQGRLSEAFF. This sequence joins TRBV20-1 and TRBJ1-1, with 10 bases identical to TRBD1. CDR1 and CDR2 (germline): DFQATT, SNEGSKA (reference sequence). CDR3 length equals 18 residues. J lost 6 bases, V lost 1 base, and 17 bases had no gene match.

Concerning this clonotype: One base away lies a much larger clone, so this may be a sequencing read error. The chain is built from TRBV5-1 and TRBJ2-5, with D possibly TRBD2 on 6 matching bases. The CDR3 loop spans 13 amino acids. Trimming cost V 7 bases and J 1 base, with 11 bases left between them. Germline V lookup: CDR1 SGHRS, CDR2 YFSETQ. The CDR3 loop reads CASGLTSQETQYF. The CDR3 DNA sequence: TGCGCCAGCGGCCTGACTAGCCAAGAGACCCAGTACTTC.

This clonotype was seen a handful of times. Germline and junction disagree at one end, which may indicate a read error. J is TRBJ1-1 and V is TRBV5-1; 7 bases are a match to TRBD1. CDR1 is SGHRS, CDR2 YFSETQ, per germline. The CDR3 runs 17 residues. The CDR3 DNA is TGTGCCAGCAGCCAAGATATAAGGTCCGCAGGGGGCACTGAAGCTTTCTTT. Its translation is CASSQDIRSAGGTEAFF.

This clonotype was recorded at least ten times. V and J are TRBV20-1 and TRBJ2-5; D possibly matches TRBD1 or TRBD2 (6 bases each). V dropped 1 base and J dropped 5 bases, with 17 bases sitting between them. The CDR3 runs to 15 residues. Germline lookup yields CDR1 DFQATT and CDR2 SNEGSKA (reference sequence). CDR3 region: CSARAGDTRGETQYF. The CDR3, as DNA: TGCAGTGCTAGAGCGGGGGACACCCGGGGGGAGACCCAGTACTTC.

This clonotype showed up just once. The chain has TRBV2 and TRBJ2-7; D is ambiguous. Per the germline V gene, CDR1 is SNHLY and CDR2 is FYNNEI. This CDR3 has 12 residues. Trimming removed 6 bases from V and 7 bases from J, with 13 bases in between. The CDR3 sequence: CASRVGPDEQYF. The CDR3 DNA is TGTGCCAGCAGGGTCGGTCCCGATGAGCAGTACTTC.

This clonotype was counted a few times. The chain has TRBV14 and TRBJ1-1; no reliable D call. The CDR3 covers 13 residues. V lost 1 base and J 5 bases, leaving 8 bases between the germline ends. Per germline, CDR1 SGHDN and CDR2 FVKESK. The CDR3, as DNA: TGTGCCAGCAGCCAAGTAGCAGGTACTGAAGCTTTCTTT. This gives the protein CASSQVAGTEAFF.

This clonotype turned up a few times. CDR3 residues: CASKTGNNQPQHF. The CDR3 DNA reads as TGTGCCAGCAAGACAGGGAACAATCAGCCCCAGCATTTT. V and J are TRBV6-5 and TRBJ1-5; 7 positions agree with TRBD1. Germline V gene sequence: CDR1 MNHEY, CDR2 SVGAGI. The V and J ends lost 7 bases and 3 bases, in that order; junction bases with no gene match: 3. The CDR3 contains 13 residues.

CDR3 bases: TGTGCCAGCAGTTACTGGACAGGGGATGGCTACACCTTC. It is translated as CASSYWTGDGYTF. V gene TRBV6-2 or TRBV6-3 combines with J gene TRBJ1-2, with 9 positions matching TRBD1. This CDR3 contains 13 residues. Unmatched junction bases numbered 0, after V lost 1 base and J lost 6 bases. Germline CDR1 is MNHEY and CDR2 is SVGEGT.

The chain employs TRBV9 and TRBJ2-7; 7 nucleotides align to TRBD2. The CDR3 is made up of 15 amino acids. From germline, CDR1 is SGDLS and CDR2 YYNGEE. V was pared by 4 bases and J by 1 base, with 8 bases of the junction left unmatched. The CDR3 loop is CASSSSSGNSYEQYF. The CDR3 nucleotides read TGTGCCAGCAGCTCCTCAAGCGGGAATTCCTACGAGCAGTACTTC.

This chain links TRBV6-5 with TRBJ1-1; D gene unclear. Trimming took off 4 bases at V and 1 base at J, with 7 bases between the two ends. Per germline, CDR1 MNHEY and CDR2 SVGAGI. The CDR3 covers 13 residues. CDR3 region: CASSCEWNTEAFF. CDR3 nucleotide sequence: TGTGCCAGCAGTTGCGAATGGAACACTGAAGCTTTCTTT.